The 24 T cell receptor beta chains reported below all come from one sample, sequenced in a study of T cell changes during pregnancy in multiple sclerosis (dated by TCRdb to about 2019). Library construction relied on the immunoSEQ multiplex PCR assay. In TCRdb, the immuneACCESS table is reduced to in-frame sequences with V and J assigned. These tables do not hold every clone; where another copy was compared, an unresolved V gene accounts for under half, and the others remain unexplained. The sample table holds around 88,000 clones, of which 92% were seen once. Around 2.1% of the sample rests with the top ten. This material consisted of peripheral blood, taken after pregnancy. Receptors were obtained from a female donor in good health, enrolled as a control in a pregnancy study.

This clone was counted a single time. The rearrangement links TRBV6-1 to TRBJ2-1, with D hard to call. Germline V gene data show CDR1 as MNHNS and CDR2 as SASEGT. V dropped 6 bases and J dropped 1 base, with 13 bases sitting between them. The CDR3 is made up of 15 amino acids. In DNA, the CDR3 is TGTGCCAGCAGCCGGAGTTCCCCGTCCTACAATGAGCAGTTCTTC. It specifies CASSRSSPSYNEQFF.

CDR3 sequence (DNA): TGCGCCAGCAGTTCACAGAACTCCTACGAGCAGTACTTC. Its translation is CASSSQNSYEQYF. This chain links TRBV10-1 with TRBJ2-7, with D hard to call. Germline V lookup: CDR1 WNHNN, CDR2 SYGVQD (reference sequence). The CDR3 extends over 13 amino acids. V lost 5 bases to trimming and J lost 0 bases, with 8 bases between them.

The rearrangement joins TRBV11-3 to TRBJ1-1, with D perhaps matching TRBD1 (6 bases). The germline V gene encodes CDR1 SGHNT and CDR2 YENEEA. V was pared by 5 bases and J by 0 bases, with 25 bases between. The CDR3 spans 19 residues. The CDR3 reads CASSPRRITGKFMNTEAFF. CDR3 nucleotide sequence: TGTGCCAGCAGCCCCCGCCGCATTACAGGGAAATTCATGAACACTGAAGCTTTCTTT.

The V and J genes are TRBV7-9 and TRBJ2-5; D might be TRBD1 (5 bases). The CDR3 consists of 11 residues. V lost 6 bases to trimming and J lost 4 bases, with 6 bases between them. Germline loops: CDR1 SEHNR, CDR2 FQNEAQ (reference sequence). The CDR3 spells CASRTGETQYF. The CDR3 DNA reads as TGTGCCAGCAGAACAGGAGAGACCCAGTACTTC.

The chain carries TRBV29-1 and TRBJ2-5; TRBD2 matches at 13 bases. The CDR3 length is 18 residues. The V gene's germline CDR1 is SQVTM and CDR2 ANQGSEA. The trim removed 4 bases at V and 4 bases at J, leaving 15 bases unmatched. The CDR3 reads CSVADQWTSGSGRETQYF. CDR3 bases: TGCAGCGTTGCCGACCAATGGACTAGCGGGAGCGGGAGAGAGACCCAGTACTTC.

The chain employs TRBV18 and TRBJ2-1, with a weak D call TRBD2 (5 bases). The V end was cut by 3 bases, the J end by 10 bases, with 10 bases between. The CDR3 extends over 12 amino acids. Germline values: CDR1 KGHSH, CDR2 LQKENI. CDR3 sequence (DNA): TGTGCCAGCTCACCTAGACCGGGGGAGCAGTTCTTC. Translating it yields CASSPRPGEQFF.

V gene TRBV9 combines with J gene TRBJ2-2; D perhaps matches TRBD1 (6 bases). CDR1 is SGDLS and CDR2 is YYNGEE in the germline V gene. V gave up 3 bases and J gave up 3 bases, with 9 bases separating them. The CDR3 sequence is 14 residues long. This CDR3 is CASSARTDTGELFF. CDR3 DNA sequence: TGTGCCAGCAGCGCCCGGACAGACACCGGGGAGCTGTTTTTT.

The CDR3 DNA reads as TGTGCCAGCACTGAGAGCTCCTACGAGCAGTACTTC. It yields the protein CASTESSYEQYF. The V and J genes are TRBV6-1 and TRBJ2-7; D gene uncertain. V dropped 7 bases and J dropped 0 bases, with 7 bases sitting between them. Germline values: CDR1 MNHNS, CDR2 SASEGT. This CDR3 contains 12 residues.

V and J are TRBV5-4 and TRBJ2-1; 9 nucleotides match TRBD2. Germline values: CDR1 SGHNT, CDR2 YYREEE (reference sequence). V trimming: 4 bases; J trimming: 4 bases; junction bases outside the gene matches: 6. This CDR3 comprises 15 residues. The DNA for the CDR3 is TGTGCCAGCAGCGCCACTAGCGGGCAATACAATGAGCAGTTCTTC. This translates into CASSATSGQYNEQFF.

This clone has more than one count but fewer than ten. The V call is TRBV10-3, the J call TRBJ2-7; no reliable D call. Trimming removed 8 bases from V and 0 bases from J, with 11 bases in between. Germline loops: CDR1 ENHRY, CDR2 SYGVKD. This CDR3 has 13 amino acids. The CDR3 region is CAIGHINSYEQYF. CDR3 coding DNA: TGTGCCATCGGCCATATCAACTCCTACGAGCAGTACTTC.

This chain uses TRBV7-8 with TRBJ2-7, with 11 bases identical to TRBD2. CDR3 length equals 17 residues. Germline values: CDR1 SGHVS, CDR2 FQNEAQ. After removal of 2 bases from V and 3 bases from J, the junction contained 9 bases not matched to a gene. The CDR3: CASSLNPGTSGYYEQYF. The CDR3 DNA is TGTGCCAGCAGCTTAAACCCCGGGACTAGCGGATACTACGAGCAGTACTTC. Variable domain in full (rest from reference TRBV7-8 and TRBJ2-7): GAGVSQSPRYKVAKRGQDVALRCDPISGHVSLFWYQQALGQGPEFLTYFQNEAQLDKSGLPSDRFFAERPEGSVSTLKIQRTQQEDSAVYLCASSLNPGTSGYYEQYFGPGTRLTVT.

The chain uses TRBV6-5 and TRBJ1-2; 10 nucleotides align to TRBD1. In germline, CDR1 is MNHEY, CDR2 SVGAGI. The CDR3 length is 15 residues. V was pared by 6 bases and J by 3 bases, with 7 bases of the junction left unmatched. CDR3 sequence: CASRTLGQGHYGYTF. In DNA form, the CDR3 reads TGTGCCAGCAGGACATTGGGACAGGGGCACTATGGCTACACCTTC.

This clone appeared once. The chain couples TRBV5-6 to TRBJ1-2; no reliable D call. Germline V lookup: CDR1 SGHDT, CDR2 YYEEEE. CDR3 length: 15 amino acids. V dropped 1 base and J dropped 6 bases, with 16 bases sitting between them. The CDR3 sequence is CASSLLGRAYHGYTF. In nucleotides, the CDR3 is TGTGCCAGCAGCTTGTTGGGGAGGGCTTACCATGGCTACACCTTC.

This chain connects TRBV1 to TRBJ2-7; the table names TRBD2, a call not compared with the DNA. TRBV1 is assigned pseudogene status. The CDR3 loop spans 16 amino acids. Here the CDR3 reads CTSSPPWEGGAYEQYF. The CDR3 region has the DNA TGCACCAGCAGCCCTCCTTGGGAGGGAGGCGCCTACGAGCAGTACTTC.

The chain employs TRBV6-5 and TRBJ2-2, with D tentatively TRBD1 (6 bases). With 4 bases removed from V and 3 bases from J, the gap between germline ends came to 9 bases. Looked up from germline, CDR1 is MNHEY and CDR2 is SVGAGI. There are 14 residues in the CDR3. DNA for the CDR3: TGTGCCAGCAGTTTGACAGGCTACACCGGGGAGCTGTTTTTT. This gives the protein CASSLTGYTGELFF.

V usage is TRBV19 and J usage is TRBJ2-2, with TRBD2 as a possible D gene (6 bases). Germline loops: CDR1 LNHDA, CDR2 SQIVND (reference sequence). V lost 6 bases and J lost 5, with 13 bases in between. This CDR3 has 14 residues. CDR3 in DNA: TGTGCCAGTAGGTCCGCCGGGACTACCGGGGAGCTGTTTTTT. Its protein product is CASRSAGTTGELFF.

This clone is a singleton in its sample. The V gene is TRBV7-8, the J gene TRBJ1-6; D is perhaps TRBD1 (6 bases). Trimming removed 5 bases at V and 12 bases at J, with 20 bases between. Germline CDR1 reads SGHVS; CDR2 reads FQNEAQ. This CDR3 contains 15 residues. The CDR3 coding sequence is TGTGCCAGCAGCATCCTGGGCGGGGGCAGGGGACCCCTCCACTTT. This gives the protein CASSILGGGRGPLHF.

The J gene is TRBJ2-1, the V gene TRBV6-6; possible D gene TRBD2, 6 bases. Germline loops: CDR1 MNHNY, CDR2 SVGAGI (reference sequence). Trimming removed 8 bases at V and 6 bases at J, with 17 bases between. The CDR3 contains 14 residues. CDR3 bases: TGTGCCAGCTCTTTTGCGGGAAGAATCAATGAGCAGTTCTTC. Its protein product is CASSFAGRINEQFF.

The J gene is TRBJ2-2, the V gene TRBV7-2; weak D call: TRBD2 (6 bases). Germline V gene lookup returns CDR1 SGHTA and CDR2 FQGNSA. CDR3 length equals 16 residues. The V and J ends lost 5 bases and 2 bases respectively, with 15 bases between them. The CDR3 reads CASSRGGRLNTGELFF. As DNA, the CDR3 is TGTGCCAGCAGCCGTGGAGGGAGGCTTAACACCGGGGAGCTGTTTTTT.

The chain links TRBV29-1 to TRBJ1-5, with TRBD1 matching 8 bases. The CDR3 is made up of 15 amino acids. CDR1 is SQVTM, CDR2 ANQGSEA, per germline. Trimming removed 5 bases from V and 0 bases from J; junction bases left unmatched: 6. In nucleotides, the CDR3 is TGCAGCGTTATCACGGACAGGGATAGCAATCAGCCCCAGCATTTT. Amino acids: CSVITDRDSNQPQHF.

V and J are TRBV5-6 and TRBJ2-2, with D perhaps matching TRBD2 (6 bases). The CDR3 has 16 residues. CDR1 is SGHDT, CDR2 YYEEEE, per germline. V lost 1 base to trimming and J lost 2 bases, with 12 bases between them. CDR3 amino acids: CASSLRGAGNTGELFF. The CDR3 DNA reads TGTGCCAGCAGCTTGAGAGGGGCGGGAAACACCGGGGAGCTGTTTTTT.

The chain is built from TRBV19 and TRBJ2-1, with no clear D. Trimming left V 1 base short and J 0 bases short, with 7 bases between. Germline CDR1 LNHDA, CDR2 SQIVND (reference sequence). This CDR3 comprises 15 residues. CDR3 DNA: TGTGCCAGTAGTATAGTTACGAGCTCCTACAATGAGCAGTTCTTC. Translated: CASSIVTSSYNEQFF.

This clone was found a few times. V gene TRBV6-1 combines with J gene TRBJ2-7; D not certain. Germline V gene sequence: CDR1 MNHNS, CDR2 SASEGT. V lost 2 bases and J lost 7, with 9 bases in between. The CDR3 has 12 residues. The CDR3 loop is CASSEISLEQYF. As DNA, the CDR3 is TGTGCCAGCAGTGAAATATCACTGGAGCAGTACTTC.

This rearrangement joins TRBV6-5 to TRBJ1-4; TRBD1 matches at 7 bases. This CDR3 spans 16 amino acids. The germline V gene encodes CDR1 MNHEY and CDR2 SVGAGI. V was clipped by 3 bases and J by 4 bases; unmatched bases: 8. The CDR3 is CASSYRDSWDNEKLFF. The DNA for the CDR3 is TGTGCCAGCAGTTATCGGGACAGTTGGGATAATGAAAAACTGTTTTTT.